This T cell receptor (beta chain) appears in the sequencing data of a study of blood T cell repertoires in COVID-19 (TCRdb year 2020). With respect to the entire study: Collaborator samples came from the United States, Italy and Spain and covered acute and convalescent phases of COVID-19. The prospective study material was composed of cDNA or gDNA derived from T cells, B-cell-depleted T cells, or PBMCs. Deeply sampled blood TCRbeta repertoires from subjects exposed to, actively infected with, or recovered from COVID-19 were included in the dataset. The repertoires were released in a freely available public database intended as a resource for research on the immune response to SARS-CoV-2. The samples were drawn from the first 160 participants of the ongoing ImmuneRACE study and from some 1,300 subjects provided by 6 global collaborators. The sample metadata nearly always contained a de-identified subject ID, COVID-19 status, age in years and sex. Where available, HLA class I and class II types were taken from metadata supplied by the sample provider and were not determined by assay-based typing. The paper as a whole reports these results and caveats: How much clinical and demographic metadata was included differed by source and by participant, and the metadata was provided uncurated.

Collaborating institutions collected whole blood in K2EDTA tubes following their own protocols. For TCRbeta analysis, collaborator samples were shipped as frozen whole blood, as isolated PBMCs, or as DNA extracted from either sample type. TCRbeta CDR3 regions were amplified from genomic DNA by means of the immunoSEQ Assay, a bias-controlled multiplex PCR. As for the authors' bioinformatics: Nucleated cell counts per sample were estimated from amplification of reference gene primers within the assay. To quantify the absolute abundance of each unique TCRbeta CDR3 rearrangement, sequence reads were collapsed and filtered. Productive Simpson clonality was computed per sample as the square root of Simpson's diversity index over productive rearrangements. The table was pulled from immuneACCESS by TCRdb, which kept in-frame rearrangements only. Such tables lose some clones; where checked, under half of the loss comes from unresolved V genes, and the rest has no known cause. V and J calls and clone size are given by that table; D and trimming were obtained from the DNA. Present in this sample are 150,000 or so clones, 86% of which were seen just once. The ten largest clones take up about 0.95% of the sample.

In the case of this clone: The clone's antigen remains unknown. Per-nucleotide qualities are absent, and no much larger clonotype sits a single base away.

CDR1 SQVTM and CDR2 ANQGSEA are derived from the germline V gene. There are 12 amino acids in the CDR3, from cysteine to phenylalanine inclusive. Only CDR3 DNA is held: 36 bases, read in frame from base 1. V lost 6 bases and J lost 7 bases; the stretch between them is 15 bases long. The TCR comes from a man aged 18 to 30 with acute or convalescent COVID-19. Here the chain combines TRBV29-1 and TRBJ1-2; perhaps TRBD1 is the D gene, with 5 bases matching. Material: peripheral blood. The CDR3 here reads CSVPARVGGYTF. In nucleotides, the sequence is TGCAGCGTCCCCGCCAGGGTGGGTGGCTACACCTTC. Beyond the CDR3, the reference TRBV29-1 and TRBJ1-2 genes provide the residues; the full variable domain reads: SAVISQKPSRDICQRGTSLTIQCQVDSQVTMMFWYRQQPGQSLTLIATANQGSEATYESGFVIDKFPISRPNLTFSTLTVSNMSPEDSSIYLCSVPARVGGYTFGSGTRLTVV.